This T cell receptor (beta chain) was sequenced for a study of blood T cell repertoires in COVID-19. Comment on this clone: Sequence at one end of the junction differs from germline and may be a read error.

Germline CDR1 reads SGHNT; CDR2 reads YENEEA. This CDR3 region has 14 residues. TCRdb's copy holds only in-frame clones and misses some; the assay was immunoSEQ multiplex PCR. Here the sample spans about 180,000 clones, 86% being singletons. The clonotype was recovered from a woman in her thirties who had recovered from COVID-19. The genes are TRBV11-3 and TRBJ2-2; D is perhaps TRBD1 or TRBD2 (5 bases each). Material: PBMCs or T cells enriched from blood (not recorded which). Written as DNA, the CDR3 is TGTGCCAGCAGCCTAGAGGGCAGGGCCGGGGAGCTGTTTTTT. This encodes CASSLEGRAGELFF.